This note documents a single T cell receptor beta chain sequence. This sample is part of a study of cytomegalovirus exposure and HLA in healthy donors. The CDR3 spans 14 residues. Germline CDR1 and CDR2: MRHNA and SNTAGT. V trimming: 6 bases; J trimming: 11 bases; junction bases outside the gene matches: 14. PCR used 60 Vbeta primers and 13 Jbeta primers. Repertoires were generated with immunoSEQ multiplex PCR, while TCRdb's copy carries only in-frame clones and drops some. Of around 170,000 clones detected, 75% to 90% appear once; the ten largest clones hold over 5.5%. This clonotype was obtained from a man aged 35-49 years in good health and CMV-seropositive. What was sequenced was PBMCs. The chain links TRBV6-4 to TRBJ2-5, with 8 bases lining up with TRBD2. The CDR3 sequence: CASSDRAGGPGQYF. CDR3 DNA sequence: TGTGCCAGCAGCGATCGGGCGGGGGGCCCCGGGCAGTACTTC.